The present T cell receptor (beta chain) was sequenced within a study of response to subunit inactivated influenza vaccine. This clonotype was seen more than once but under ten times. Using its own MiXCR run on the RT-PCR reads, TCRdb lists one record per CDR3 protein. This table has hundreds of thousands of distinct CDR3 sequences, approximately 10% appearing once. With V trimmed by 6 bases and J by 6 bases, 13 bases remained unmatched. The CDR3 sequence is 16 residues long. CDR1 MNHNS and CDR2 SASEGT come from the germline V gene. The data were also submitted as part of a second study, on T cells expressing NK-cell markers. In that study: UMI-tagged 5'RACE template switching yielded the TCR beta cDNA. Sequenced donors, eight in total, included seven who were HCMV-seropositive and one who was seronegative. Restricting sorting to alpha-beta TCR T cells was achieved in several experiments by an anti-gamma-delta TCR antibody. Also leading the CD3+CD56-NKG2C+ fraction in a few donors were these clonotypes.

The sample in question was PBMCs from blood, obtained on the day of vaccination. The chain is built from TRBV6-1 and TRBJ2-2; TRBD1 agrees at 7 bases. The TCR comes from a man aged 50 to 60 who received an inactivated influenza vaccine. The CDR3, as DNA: TGTGCCAGCAGATCGACAGGGATTCCCTTAGCCGGGGAGCTGTTTTTT. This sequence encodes CASRSTGIPLAGELFF.